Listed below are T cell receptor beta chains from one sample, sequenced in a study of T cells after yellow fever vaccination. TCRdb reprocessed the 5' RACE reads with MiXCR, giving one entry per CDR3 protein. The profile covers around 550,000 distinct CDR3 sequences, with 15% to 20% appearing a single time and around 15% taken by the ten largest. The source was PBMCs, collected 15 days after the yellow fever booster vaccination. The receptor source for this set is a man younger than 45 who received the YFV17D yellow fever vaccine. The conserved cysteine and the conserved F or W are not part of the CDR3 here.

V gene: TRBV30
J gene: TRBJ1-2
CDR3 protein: AWDYDRTPNYGYT

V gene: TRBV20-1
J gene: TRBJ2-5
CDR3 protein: SARVFDRGETQY

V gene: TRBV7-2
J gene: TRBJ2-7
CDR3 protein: ASSLRFSRSYEQY

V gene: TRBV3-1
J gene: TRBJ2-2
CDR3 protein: ASSLPGTFTGELF

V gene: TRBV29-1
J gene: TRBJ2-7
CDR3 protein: SVASGSGYEQY

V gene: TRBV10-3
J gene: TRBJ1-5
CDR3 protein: AISESGWDQPQH

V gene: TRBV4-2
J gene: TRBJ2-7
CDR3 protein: ASSQEKGTAGSYEQY

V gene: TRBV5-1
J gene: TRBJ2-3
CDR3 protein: ASSTATDTQY

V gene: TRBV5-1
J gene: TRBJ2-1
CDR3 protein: ASSFSGSYNEQF

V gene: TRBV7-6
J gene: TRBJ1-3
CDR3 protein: ASSSALGTGGSDSGNTIY

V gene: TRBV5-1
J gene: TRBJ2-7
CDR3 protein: ASRSGPSREQY

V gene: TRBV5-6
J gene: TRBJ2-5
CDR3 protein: ASSPDPGLIQETQY

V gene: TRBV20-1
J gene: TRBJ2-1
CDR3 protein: CVSLGSGSYNEQF

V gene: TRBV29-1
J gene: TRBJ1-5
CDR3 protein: SVEDLGAQH

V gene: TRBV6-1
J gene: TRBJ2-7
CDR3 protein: ASSRTSGSAYEQY

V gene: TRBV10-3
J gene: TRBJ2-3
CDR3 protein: AIRPAGSTDTQY

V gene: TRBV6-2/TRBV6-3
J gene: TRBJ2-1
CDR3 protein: ASSYRLAGASYNEQF

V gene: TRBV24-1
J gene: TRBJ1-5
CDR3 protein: ATSEPNQPQH

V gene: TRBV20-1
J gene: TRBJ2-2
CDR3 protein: SASSGRRRAGELF

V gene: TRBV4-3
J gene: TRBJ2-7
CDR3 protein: ASSQGLAFSYEQY

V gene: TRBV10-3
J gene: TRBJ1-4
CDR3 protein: AISENRQDEKLF

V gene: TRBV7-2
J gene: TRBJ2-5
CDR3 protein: ASSLAGRKETQY

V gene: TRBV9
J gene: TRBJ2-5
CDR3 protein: ASSPSPGSGETQY

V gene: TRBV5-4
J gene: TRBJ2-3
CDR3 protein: ASSLLGEGRDTQY

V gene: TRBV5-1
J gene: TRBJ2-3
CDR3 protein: ASSLGSDRGEADTQY

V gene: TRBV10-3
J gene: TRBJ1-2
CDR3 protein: AIRSDRTPGYT

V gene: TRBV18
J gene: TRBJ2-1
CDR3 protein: ASSPSTGRLYNEQF

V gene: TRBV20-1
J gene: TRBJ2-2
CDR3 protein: SARPSGVPGELF

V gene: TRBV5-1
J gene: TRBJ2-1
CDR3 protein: ASSLGGAHNEQF

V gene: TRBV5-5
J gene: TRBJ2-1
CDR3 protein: ASSPRPDTYNEQF

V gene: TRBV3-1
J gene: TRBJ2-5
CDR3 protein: ASSQDLWAGETQY